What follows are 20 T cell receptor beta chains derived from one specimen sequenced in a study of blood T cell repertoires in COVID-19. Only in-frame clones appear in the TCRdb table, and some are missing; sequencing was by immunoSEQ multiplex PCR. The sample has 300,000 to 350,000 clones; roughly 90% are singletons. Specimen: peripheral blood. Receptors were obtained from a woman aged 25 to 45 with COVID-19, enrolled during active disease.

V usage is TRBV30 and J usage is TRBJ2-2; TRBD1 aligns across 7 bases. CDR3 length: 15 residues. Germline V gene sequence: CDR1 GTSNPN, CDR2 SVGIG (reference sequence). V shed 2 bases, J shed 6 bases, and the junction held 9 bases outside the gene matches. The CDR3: CAWSSVGQDAGELFF. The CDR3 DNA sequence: TGTGCCTGGAGTAGCGTTGGACAGGACGCCGGGGAGCTGTTTTTT.

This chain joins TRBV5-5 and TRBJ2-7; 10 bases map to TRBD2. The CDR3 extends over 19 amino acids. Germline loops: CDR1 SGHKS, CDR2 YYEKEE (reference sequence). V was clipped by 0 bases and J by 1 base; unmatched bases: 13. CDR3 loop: CASSLAPTHLAGASYEQYF. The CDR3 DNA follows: TGTGCCAGCAGCTTGGCCCCAACTCATCTAGCGGGAGCATCCTACGAGCAGTACTTC.

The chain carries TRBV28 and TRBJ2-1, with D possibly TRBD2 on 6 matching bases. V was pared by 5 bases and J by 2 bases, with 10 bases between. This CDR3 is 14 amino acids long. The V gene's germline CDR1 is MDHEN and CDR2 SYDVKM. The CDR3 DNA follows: TGTGCCAGCAGTGGGGGGTCAGCCTACAATGAGCAGTTCTTC. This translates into CASSGGSAYNEQFF.

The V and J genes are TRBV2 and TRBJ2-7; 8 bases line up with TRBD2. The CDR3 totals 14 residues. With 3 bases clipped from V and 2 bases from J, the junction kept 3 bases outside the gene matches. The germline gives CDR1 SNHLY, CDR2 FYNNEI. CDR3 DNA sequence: TGTGCCAGCAGTGACGGGGGGGGTACCTACGAGCAGTACTTC. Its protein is CASSDGGGTYEQYF.

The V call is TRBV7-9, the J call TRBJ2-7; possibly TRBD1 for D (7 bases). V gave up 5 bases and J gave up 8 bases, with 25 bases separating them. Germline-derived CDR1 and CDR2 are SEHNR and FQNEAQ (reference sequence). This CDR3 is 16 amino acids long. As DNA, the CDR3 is TGTGCCAGCAGCCCCAATGGGGGGACAGACTCCTTAAAGCAGTACTTC. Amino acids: CASSPNGGTDSLKQYF.

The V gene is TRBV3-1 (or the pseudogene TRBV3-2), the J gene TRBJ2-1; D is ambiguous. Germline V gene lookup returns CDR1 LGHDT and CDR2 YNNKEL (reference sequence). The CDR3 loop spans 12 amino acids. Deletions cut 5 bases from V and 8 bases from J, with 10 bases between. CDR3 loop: CASSSISDEQFF. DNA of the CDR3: TGTGCCAGCAGCTCCATCTCGGATGAGCAGTTCTTC.

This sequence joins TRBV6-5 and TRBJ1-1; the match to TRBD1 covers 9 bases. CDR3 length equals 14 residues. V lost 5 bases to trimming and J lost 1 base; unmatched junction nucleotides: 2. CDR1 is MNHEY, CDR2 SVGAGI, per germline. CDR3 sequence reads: CASSLQGANTEAFF. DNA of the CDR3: TGTGCCAGCAGTCTACAGGGGGCGAACACTGAAGCTTTCTTT.

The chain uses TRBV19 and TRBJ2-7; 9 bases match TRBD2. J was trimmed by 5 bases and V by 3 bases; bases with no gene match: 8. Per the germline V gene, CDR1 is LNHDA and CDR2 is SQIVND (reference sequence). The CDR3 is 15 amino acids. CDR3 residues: CASSIRREGLNEQYF. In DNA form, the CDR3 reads TGTGCCAGTAGTATCAGGCGGGAGGGCCTGAACGAGCAGTACTTC.

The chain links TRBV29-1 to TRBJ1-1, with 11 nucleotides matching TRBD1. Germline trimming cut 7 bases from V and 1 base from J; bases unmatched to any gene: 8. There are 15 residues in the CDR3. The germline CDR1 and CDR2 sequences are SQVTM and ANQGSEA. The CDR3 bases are TGCAGCGCTGCCCCCGGGACAGGGGGGAACACTGAAGCTTTCTTT. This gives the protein CSAAPGTGGNTEAFF.

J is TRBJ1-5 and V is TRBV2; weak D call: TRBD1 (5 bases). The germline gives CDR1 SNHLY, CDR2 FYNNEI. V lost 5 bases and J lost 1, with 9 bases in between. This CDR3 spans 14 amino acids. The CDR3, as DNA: TGTGCCAGCAGTTCAGGGCCGAGCAATCAGCCCCAGCATTTT. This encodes CASSSGPSNQPQHF. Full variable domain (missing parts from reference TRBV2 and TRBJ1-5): EPEVTQTPSHQVTQMGQEVILRCVPISNHLYFYWYRQILGQKVEFLVSFYNNEISEKSEIFDDQFSVERPDGSNFTLKIRSTKLEDSAMYFCASSSGPSNQPQHFGDGTRLSIL.

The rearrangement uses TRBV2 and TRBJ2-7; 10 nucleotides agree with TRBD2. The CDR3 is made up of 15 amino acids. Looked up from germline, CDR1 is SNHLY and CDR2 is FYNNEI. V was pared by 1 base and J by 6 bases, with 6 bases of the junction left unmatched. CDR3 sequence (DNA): TGTGCCAGCAGTGAAGGGCTAGCGGGAGCCGGCGAGCAGTACTTC. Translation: CASSEGLAGAGEQYF. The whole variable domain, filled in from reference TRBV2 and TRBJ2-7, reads EPEVTQTPSHQVTQMGQEVILRCVPISNHLYFYWYRQILGQKVEFLVSFYNNEISEKSEIFDDQFSVERPDGSNFTLKIRSTKLEDSAMYFCASSEGLAGAGEQYFGPGTRLTVT.

CDR3 nucleotide sequence: TGTGCCAGCAGCCAAGATTACAGGCAGGCTGAAGCTTTCTTT. It codes for CASSQDYRQAEAFF. The genes are TRBV4-2 and TRBJ1-1, with D maybe TRBD1 (5 bases). Per germline, CDR1 LGHNA and CDR2 YNFKEQ. V was trimmed by 0 bases and J by 6 bases, leaving 11 bases between them. The CDR3 loop spans 14 amino acids.

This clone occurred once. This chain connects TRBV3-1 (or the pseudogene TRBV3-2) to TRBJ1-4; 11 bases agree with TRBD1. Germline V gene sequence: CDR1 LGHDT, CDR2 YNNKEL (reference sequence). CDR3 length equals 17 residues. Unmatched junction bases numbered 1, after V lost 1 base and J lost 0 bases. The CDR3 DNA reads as TGTGCCAGCAGCCAAGTGGGACAGGGGGCAACTAATGAAAAACTGTTTTTT. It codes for CASSQVGQGATNEKLFF.

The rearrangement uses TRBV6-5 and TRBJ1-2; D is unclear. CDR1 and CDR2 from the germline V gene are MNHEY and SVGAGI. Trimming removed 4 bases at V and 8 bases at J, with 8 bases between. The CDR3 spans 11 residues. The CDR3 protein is CASSSPRGYTF. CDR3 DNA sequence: TGTGCCAGCAGTTCCCCACGGGGCTACACCTTC.

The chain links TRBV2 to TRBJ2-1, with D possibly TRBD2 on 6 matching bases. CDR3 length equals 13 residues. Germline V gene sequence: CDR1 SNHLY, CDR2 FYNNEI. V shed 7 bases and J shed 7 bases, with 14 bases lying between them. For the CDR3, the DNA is TGTGCCAGCAACCCGACTAGTAGGAATGAGCAGTTCTTC. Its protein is CASNPTSRNEQFF.

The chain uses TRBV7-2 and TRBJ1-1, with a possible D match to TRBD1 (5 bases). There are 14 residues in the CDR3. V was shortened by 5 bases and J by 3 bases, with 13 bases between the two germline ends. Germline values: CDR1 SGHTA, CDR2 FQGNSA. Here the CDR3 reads CASSPPGGYTEAFF. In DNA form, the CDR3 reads TGTGCCAGCAGCCCCCCCGGGGGGTACACTGAAGCTTTCTTT.

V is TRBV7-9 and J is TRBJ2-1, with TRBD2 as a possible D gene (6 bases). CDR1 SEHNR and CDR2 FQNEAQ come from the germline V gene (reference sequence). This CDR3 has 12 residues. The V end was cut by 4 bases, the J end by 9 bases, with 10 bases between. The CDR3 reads CASSSGDTEQFF. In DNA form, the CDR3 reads TGTGCCAGCAGCTCGGGAGATACTGAGCAGTTCTTC. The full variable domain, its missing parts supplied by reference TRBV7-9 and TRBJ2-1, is DTGVSQNPRHKITKRGQNVTFRCDPISEHNRLYWYRQTLGQGPEFLTYFQNEAQLEKSRLLSDRFSAERPKGSFSTLEIQRTEQGDSAMYLCASSSGDTEQFFGPGTRLTVL.

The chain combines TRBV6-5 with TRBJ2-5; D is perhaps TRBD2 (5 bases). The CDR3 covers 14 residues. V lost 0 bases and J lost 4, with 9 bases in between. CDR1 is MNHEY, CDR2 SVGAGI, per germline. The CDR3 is CASSYSIGRETQYF. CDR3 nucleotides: TGTGCCAGCAGTTACTCGATTGGGAGAGAGACCCAGTACTTC.

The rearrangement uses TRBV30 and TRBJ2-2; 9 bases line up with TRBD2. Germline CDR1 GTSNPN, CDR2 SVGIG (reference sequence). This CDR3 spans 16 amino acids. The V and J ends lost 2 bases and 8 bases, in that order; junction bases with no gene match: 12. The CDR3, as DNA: TGTGCCTGGAGTTTGGGCGGCCTAGCGGGATCTGGGGAGCTGTTTTTT. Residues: CAWSLGGLAGSGELFF.

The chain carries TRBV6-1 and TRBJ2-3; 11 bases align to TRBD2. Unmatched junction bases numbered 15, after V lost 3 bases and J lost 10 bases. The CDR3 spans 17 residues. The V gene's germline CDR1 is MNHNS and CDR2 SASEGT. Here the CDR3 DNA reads TGTGCCAGCAGTGATTACGGGACTAGCGGACCTCAAGCGGCGCAGTATTTT. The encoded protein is CASSDYGTSGPQAAQYF.